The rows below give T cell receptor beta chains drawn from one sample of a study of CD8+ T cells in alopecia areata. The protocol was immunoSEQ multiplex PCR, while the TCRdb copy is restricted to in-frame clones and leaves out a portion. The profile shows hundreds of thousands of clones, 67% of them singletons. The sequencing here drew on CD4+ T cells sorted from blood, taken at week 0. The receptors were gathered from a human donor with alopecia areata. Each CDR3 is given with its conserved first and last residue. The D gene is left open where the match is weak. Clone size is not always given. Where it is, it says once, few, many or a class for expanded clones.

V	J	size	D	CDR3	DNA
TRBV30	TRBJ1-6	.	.	CAWSAVRSKANSPLHF	TGTGCCTGGAGTGCGGTGAGGTCGAAGGCGAATTCACCCCTCCACTTT
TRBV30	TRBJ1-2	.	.	CAWSGGFGYGYTF	TGTGCCTGGAGTGGGGGATTCGGCTATGGCTACACCTTC
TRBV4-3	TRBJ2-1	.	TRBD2	CASSQERTSGYNEQFF	TGCGCCAGCAGCCAAGAAAGGACTAGCGGCTACAATGAGCAGTTCTTC
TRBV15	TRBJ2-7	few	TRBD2	CATSRGLAATYEQYF	TGTGCCACCAGCAGAGGTCTAGCGGCCACCTACGAGCAGTACTTC
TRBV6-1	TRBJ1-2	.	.	CASSEARVGGYTF	TGTGCCAGCAGTGAAGCCCGGGTAGGAGGCTACACCTTC
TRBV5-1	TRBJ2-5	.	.	CASSLKETQYF	TGCGCCAGCAGTTTGAAAGAGACCCAGTACTTC
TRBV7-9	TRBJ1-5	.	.	CASSLGTGNQPQHF	TGTGCCAGCAGCCTGGGGACGGGCAATCAGCCCCAGCATTTT
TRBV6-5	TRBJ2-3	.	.	CASSYWGVYTDTQYF	TGTGCCAGCAGTTACTGGGGGGTATACACAGATACGCAGTATTTT
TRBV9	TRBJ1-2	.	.	CASSVGRDYGYTF	TGTGCCAGCAGCGTAGGCAGGGACTATGGCTACACCTTC
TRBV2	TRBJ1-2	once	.	CASSDSYGYTF	TGTGCCAGCAGTGATAGTTATGGCTACACCTTC
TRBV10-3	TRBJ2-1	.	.	CAISEGGGSEQFF	TGTGCCATCAGTGAGGGGGGTGGGAGTGAGCAGTTCTTC
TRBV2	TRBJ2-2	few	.	CASSEARGGELFF	TGTGCCAGCAGTGAAGCGCGAGGCGGGGAGCTGTTTTTT
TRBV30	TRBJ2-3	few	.	CAWTPKDTQYF	TGTGCCTGGACCCCTAAAGATACGCAGTATTTT
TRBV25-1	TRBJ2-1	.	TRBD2	CASSTRTSGAYNEQFF	TGTGCCAGCAGTACCCGGACTAGCGGGGCTTACAATGAGCAGTTCTTC
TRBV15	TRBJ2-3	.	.	CATSRDRSNTQYF	TGTGCCACCAGCAGAGATCGTAGTAATACGCAGTATTTT
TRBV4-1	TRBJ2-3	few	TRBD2	CASSQGLAGGPLYTQYF	TGCGCCAGCAGCCAAGGACTAGCGGGGGGGCCTTTGTATACGCAGTATTTT
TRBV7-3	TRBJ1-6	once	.	CASSSGTDNSPLHF	TGTGCCAGCAGTTCCGGGACGGATAATTCACCCCTCCACTTT
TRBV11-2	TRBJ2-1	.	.	CASSQPASNSEQFF	TGTGCCAGCAGCCAACCCGCTAGTAATAGTGAGCAGTTCTTC
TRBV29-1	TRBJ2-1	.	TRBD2	CSVFSGGALEQFF	TGCAGCGTTTTTAGCGGGGGGGCTCTGGAGCAGTTCTTC
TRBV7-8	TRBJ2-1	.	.	CASSDREDGEQFF	TGTGCCAGCAGCGACAGGGAGGATGGTGAGCAGTTCTTC
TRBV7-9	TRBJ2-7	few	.	CASSRFPYEQYF	TGTGCCAGCAGCCGCTTCCCCTACGAGCAGTACTTC
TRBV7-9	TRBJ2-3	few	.	CASSLKSRGYDTQYF	TGTGCCAGCAGCTTAAAGTCCAGGGGATACGATACGCAGTATTTT
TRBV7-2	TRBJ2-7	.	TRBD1	CASSNRDSQGEQYF	TGTGCCAGCAGCAACCGGGACAGCCAGGGCGAGCAGTACTTC
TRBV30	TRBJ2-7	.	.	CAWRRSPYEQYF	TGTGCCTGGAGGAGGTCCCCTTACGAGCAGTACTTC
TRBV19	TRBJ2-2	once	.	CASKGPSNTGELFF	TGTGCCAGTAAGGGTCCTTCGAACACCGGGGAGCTGTTTTTT
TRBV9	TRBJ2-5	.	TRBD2	CASSEGLAGVAETQYF	TGTGCCAGCAGCGAGGGACTAGCGGGGGTCGCAGAGACCCAGTACTTC
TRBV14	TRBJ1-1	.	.	CASSHRGLGTTEAFF	TGTGCCAGCAGCCACCGGGGACTTGGGACGACTGAAGCTTTCTTT
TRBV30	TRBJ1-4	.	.	CAWSLGGNNEKLFF	TGTGCCTGGAGCTTGGGCGGGAATAATGAAAAACTGTTTTTT
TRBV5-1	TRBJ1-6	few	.	CASSLGPLYNSPLHF	TGCGCCAGCAGTCTTGGACCCTTGTATAATTCACCCCTCCACTTT
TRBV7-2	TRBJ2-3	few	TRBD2	CASSLVPSGVRTDTQYF	TGTGCCAGCAGCTTAGTTCCCAGCGGGGTAAGGACAGATACGCAGTATTTT
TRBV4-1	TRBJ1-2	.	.	CASSQDGPWGYTF	TGCGCCAGCAGCCAAGATGGGCCTTGGGGCTACACCTTC
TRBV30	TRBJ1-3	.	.	CAWTQEISGNTIYF	TGTGCCTGGACTCAGGAAATCTCTGGAAACACCATATATTTT
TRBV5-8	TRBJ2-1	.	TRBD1	CASSLGQGPFSEQFF	TGTGCCAGCAGCCTGGGACAGGGCCCATTCAGTGAGCAGTTCTTC
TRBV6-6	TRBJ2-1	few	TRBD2	CATGPGGNEQFF	TGTGCCACCGGACCGGGGGGCAATGAGCAGTTCTTC
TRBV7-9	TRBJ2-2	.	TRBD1	CASSPPGQGTGELFF	TGTGCCAGCAGTCCTCCGGGACAGGGGACCGGGGAGCTGTTTTTT
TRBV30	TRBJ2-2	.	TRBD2	CAWSLERGHTGELFF	TGTGCCTGGAGCCTGGAGCGGGGGCACACCGGGGAGCTGTTTTTT
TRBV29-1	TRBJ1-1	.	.	CSVGGGINFAEAFF	TGCAGCGTTGGGGGAGGGATTAATTTCGCTGAAGCTTTCTTT
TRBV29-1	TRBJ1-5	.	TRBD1	CSYGTGQQPQHF	TGCAGCTACGGGACAGGGCAACAGCCCCAGCATTTT
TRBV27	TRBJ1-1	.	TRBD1	CASSTDRVLNTEAFF	TGTGCCAGCAGTACCGACAGGGTGTTGAACACTGAAGCTTTCTTT
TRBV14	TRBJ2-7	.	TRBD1	CASSQRDRGFYEQYF	TGTGCCAGCAGCCAAAGGGACAGGGGCTTTTACGAGCAGTACTTC
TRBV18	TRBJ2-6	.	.	CASSKGNGANVLTF	TGTGCCAGCTCAAAAGGGAATGGGGCCAACGTCCTGACTTTC
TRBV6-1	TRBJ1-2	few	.	CASMTTYGYTF	TGTGCCAGCATGACAACCTATGGCTACACCTTC
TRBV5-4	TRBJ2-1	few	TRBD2	CASSSPGLAVQFF	TGTGCCAGCAGCTCTCCGGGACTAGCGGTGCAGTTCTTC
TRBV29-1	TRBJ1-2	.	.	CSVLQTGVRGYGYTF	TGCAGCGTATTACAAACGGGAGTCCGGGGCTATGGCTACACCTTC
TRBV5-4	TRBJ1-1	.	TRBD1	CASSFRTGERAFF	TGTGCCAGCAGCTTTAGGACAGGGGAGCGAGCTTTCTTT
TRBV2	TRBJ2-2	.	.	CASKASTNTGELFF	TGTGCCAGCAAGGCGTCCACGAACACCGGGGAGCTGTTTTTT
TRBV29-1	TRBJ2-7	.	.	CSVEVRDGSLGEQYF	TGCAGCGTTGAAGTCCGGGACGGCTCCCTGGGGGAGCAGTACTTC
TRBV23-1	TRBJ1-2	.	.	CASSQSMGQGNYGYTF	TGCGCCAGCAGTCAATCAATGGGGCAGGGGAACTATGGCTACACCTTC
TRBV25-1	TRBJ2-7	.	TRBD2	CASSPTPLAGVYF	TGTGCCAGCAGCCCCACCCCTCTAGCGGGGGTGTACTTC
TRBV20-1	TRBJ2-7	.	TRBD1	CSAGDRYEQYF	TGCAGTGCTGGGGACAGATACGAGCAGTACTTC
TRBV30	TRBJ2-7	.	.	CAWGIGTPKVHEQYF	TGTGCCTGGGGTATCGGGACTCCTAAAGTTCACGAGCAGTACTTC
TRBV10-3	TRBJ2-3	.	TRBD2	CAITERGSSDTQYF	TGTGCCATCACGGAGCGGGGGTCGTCGGATACGCAGTATTTT